This TCR beta chain stems from a study of blood T cells in healthy people across ages. Remarks on this clonotype: Antigen: not known.

Per germline, CDR1 SEHNR and CDR2 FQNEAQ (reference sequence). The CDR3 is 18 amino acids. V shed 1 base and J shed 4 bases, with 20 bases lying between them. Next came a second PCR, run for about 7 to 12 cycles, which used a sample-barcoded 5' primer along with a J-beta primer mix. CDR3-containing paired-end reads numbering at least 2.5 million came from each sample. TCRdb used MiXCR to reprocess the 5' RACE reads, holding one entry per CDR3 protein. Here the sample spans about 780,000 distinct CDR3 sequences, around 45% being singletons. The study, taken as a whole, reports: Older age went with lower TCR beta diversity per million T cells, in a roughly linear way. Investigators treated diversity estimates from one million T cells as underestimates.

The source of this sequence is an elderly man in good health. Sequenced input: blood. This sequence joins TRBV7-9 and TRBJ2-1; no definite D call. As DNA, the CDR3 is TGTGCCAGCAGCTTAGAGGCAGGCCTTGGTTATTTTTACAATGAGCAGTTCTTC. It is translated as CASSLEAGLGYFYNEQFF.